The 9 T cell receptor beta chains listed next were all sequenced from one sample in a study of blood T cell repertoires in COVID-19. TCRdb's table, derived via immunoSEQ multiplex PCR, lists solely in-frame clones and lacks some. The sample has roughly 200,000 clones, 78% seen once. The sequenced sample consisted of peripheral blood. The receptors were gathered from a woman over 75 with active or convalescent COVID-19.

This chain links TRBV7-9 with TRBJ1-2; TRBD1 is a possible D gene (5 bases). Per germline, CDR1 SEHNR and CDR2 FQNEAQ (reference sequence). The V and J ends lost 5 bases and 4 bases respectively, with 14 bases between them. The CDR3 length is 14 residues. The chain's CDR3 is CASSPPGGAYGYTF. CDR3 DNA: TGTGCCAGCAGCCCTCCGGGCGGGGCCTATGGCTACACCTTC.

A note on this clone: Likely a read error: the CDR3 ends without its conserved phenylalanine or tryptophan. The DNA is omitted, as the CDR3 cannot be located on it reliably, and the CDR3 follows TCRdb's listing. This chain uses TRBV21-1 with TRBJ1-1; no check of the table's D call, TRBD1, against the DNA was made. TRBV21-1 is classified as a pseudogene. The CDR3 region is 8 residues in length, termini included. The CDR3 sequence: CASIKGQE.

The chain employs TRBV6-5 and TRBJ1-1; D not certain. The germline V and J ends were trimmed by 8 bases and 5 bases, with 21 bases remaining between them. The CDR3 loop spans 15 amino acids. The germline V gene encodes CDR1 MNHEY and CDR2 SVGAGI. The CDR3 DNA reads TGTGCCAGCTGGTCTTGGGCGGACTCGGGGACTGAAGCTTTCTTT. Its translation is CASWSWADSGTEAFF.

This clone was recorded a few times. CDR3 sequence (DNA): TGTGCCAGCAGCTTAAAGCTAGATAACACTGAAGCTTTCTTT. This codes for CASSLKLDNTEAFF. This rearrangement joins TRBV7-8 to TRBJ1-1; D remains unclear. Trimming took off 2 bases at V and 2 bases at J, with 9 bases between the two ends. The CDR3 has 14 amino acids. Germline loops: CDR1 SGHVS, CDR2 FQNEAQ.

This chain links TRBV6-5 with TRBJ1-3; D remains ambiguous. The V gene lost 2 bases and the J gene lost 0 bases, with 5 bases spanning the gap. The germline gives CDR1 MNHEY, CDR2 SVGAGI. This CDR3 comprises 14 residues. DNA of the CDR3: TGTGCCAGCAGTTACGACAACTCTGGAAACACCATATATTTT. Its translation: CASSYDNSGNTIYF.

The chain recombines TRBV2 with TRBJ1-1, with 9 bases lining up with TRBD1. The V gene's germline CDR1 is SNHLY and CDR2 FYNNEI. With V trimmed by 4 bases and J by 4 bases, 4 bases remained unmatched. The CDR3 is 14 amino acids. This CDR3 reads CASSVGTGFTEAFF. The CDR3 bases are TGTGCCAGCAGTGTTGGGACAGGGTTCACTGAAGCTTTCTTT.

The chain uses TRBV11-3 and TRBJ1-6; 7 positions match TRBD1. The CDR3 totals 14 residues. Germline V gene data show CDR1 as SGHNT and CDR2 as YENEEA. V gave up 3 bases and J gave up 10 bases; unmatched junction bases: 6. The CDR3 sequence is CASSLGTVGSPLHF. As DNA, the CDR3 is TGTGCCAGCAGCTTGGGGACAGTCGGGTCACCCCTCCACTTT.

This sequence joins TRBV3-1 (or the pseudogene TRBV3-2) and TRBJ1-1; 8 bases agree with TRBD1. Trimming at V came to 2 bases and at J to 4 bases, leaving 6 bases not matched to a gene. Germline-derived CDR1 and CDR2 are LGHDT and YNNKEL (reference sequence). CDR3 length: 15 residues. CDR3 bases: TGTGCCAGCAGCCAACTTGGACAGGGCAGCACTGAAGCTTTCTTT. Protein: CASSQLGQGSTEAFF.

The chain is built from TRBV5-1 and TRBJ2-5; TRBD2 matches 8 bases. The CDR3 length is 15 residues. Trimming removed 3 bases from V and 3 bases from J; junction bases left unmatched: 7. Germline assignment: CDR1 SGHRS and CDR2 YFSETQ. The CDR3 protein is CASSSTGTREETQYF. Here the CDR3 DNA reads TGCGCCAGCAGCTCGACCGGGACTAGGGAAGAGACCCAGTACTTC.